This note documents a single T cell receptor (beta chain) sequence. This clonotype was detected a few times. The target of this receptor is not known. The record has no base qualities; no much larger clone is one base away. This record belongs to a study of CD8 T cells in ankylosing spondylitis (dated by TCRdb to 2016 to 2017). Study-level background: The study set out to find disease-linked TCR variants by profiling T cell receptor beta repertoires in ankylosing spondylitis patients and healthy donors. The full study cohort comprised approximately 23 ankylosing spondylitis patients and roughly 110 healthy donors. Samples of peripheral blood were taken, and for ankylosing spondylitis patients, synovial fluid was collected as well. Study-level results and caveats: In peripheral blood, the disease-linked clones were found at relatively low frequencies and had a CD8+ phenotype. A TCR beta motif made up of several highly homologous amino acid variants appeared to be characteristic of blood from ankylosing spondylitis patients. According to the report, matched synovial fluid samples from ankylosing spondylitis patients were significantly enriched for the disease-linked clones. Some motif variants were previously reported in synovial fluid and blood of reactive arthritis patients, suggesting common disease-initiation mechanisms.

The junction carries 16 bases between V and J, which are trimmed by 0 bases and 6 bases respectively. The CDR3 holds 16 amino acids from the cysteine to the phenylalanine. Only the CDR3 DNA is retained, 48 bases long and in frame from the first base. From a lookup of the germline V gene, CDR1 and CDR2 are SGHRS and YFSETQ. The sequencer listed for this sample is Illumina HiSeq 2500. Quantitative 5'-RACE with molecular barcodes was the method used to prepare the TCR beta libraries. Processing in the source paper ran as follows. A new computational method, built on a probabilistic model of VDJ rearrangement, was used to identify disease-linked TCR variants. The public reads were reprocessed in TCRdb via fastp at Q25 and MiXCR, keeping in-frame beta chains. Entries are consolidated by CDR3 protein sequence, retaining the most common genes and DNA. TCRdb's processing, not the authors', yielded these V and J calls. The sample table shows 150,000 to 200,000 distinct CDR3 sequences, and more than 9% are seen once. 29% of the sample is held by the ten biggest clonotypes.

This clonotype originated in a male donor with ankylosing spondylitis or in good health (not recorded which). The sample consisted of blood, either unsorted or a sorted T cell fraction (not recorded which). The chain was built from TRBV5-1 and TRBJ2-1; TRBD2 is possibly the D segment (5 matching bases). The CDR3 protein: CASSLAGKGLGNEQFF. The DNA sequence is TGCGCCAGCAGCTTGGCCGGGAAGGGTTTGGGCAATGAGCAGTTCTTC.